Below, 14 T cell receptor beta chains from the same sample are listed, as sequenced in a study of neurological immune-mediated disorders (dated by TCRdb to the late 2010s). Library method: 5' RACE. Instrument used: Illumina HiSeq 2500. Clones were called with MiXCR by TCRdb after fastp trimmed the public reads at Q25, and only in-frame beta chains were retained. Each CDR3 protein appears once, grouped with its most common genes and DNA. Present in this sample are about 55,000 distinct CDR3 sequences, around 4% of which were seen just once. Together, the top ten hold around 1.5% of the sample. Sequencing was done on a sample of PBMCs. These receptors all stem from a man under 40 with multiple sclerosis.

This clonotype has at least ten counts. One end of the junction fails to match germline, which may point to a read error. V and J are TRBV6-5 and TRBJ2-7; 7 nucleotides line up with TRBD1. The CDR3 contains 17 residues. Germline V CDR1 and CDR2: MNHEY, SVGAGI. The CDR3, as DNA: TGTGCCAGCAGTTACACACCAAAAACGGACAGGAAAATGGGGGACCTCTTC. Translated: CASSYTPKTDRKMGDLF.

This clonotype was counted ten times or more. This chain uses TRBV30 with TRBJ1-2, with 9 bases fitting TRBD1. Germline V gives CDR1 GTSNPN, CDR2 SVGIG (reference sequence). CDR3 length: 15 amino acids. Trimming cost V 1 base and J 6 bases; bases outside gene matches: 9. The CDR3 DNA reads as TGTGCCTGGAGTGCCTCTGGACAGGGGATCAATGGCTACACCTTC. It specifies CAWSASGQGINGYTF.

This clonotype showed up many times. The J gene is TRBJ2-1, the V gene TRBV3-1; D is tentatively TRBD1 or TRBD2 (5 bases each). The germline V gene has CDR1 LGHDT and CDR2 YNNKEL (reference sequence). V gave up 4 bases and J gave up 5 bases, with 12 bases separating them. The CDR3 is 14 amino acids. The CDR3 DNA reads as TGTGCCAGCAGCCGGTGGCAGGGAGACAATGAGCAGTTCTTC. Translating it yields CASSRWQGDNEQFF.

This clonotype appeared a few times. This sequence joins TRBV20-1 and TRBJ2-7, with 9 positions matching TRBD1. Germline values: CDR1 DFQATT, CDR2 SNEGSKA (reference sequence). V shed 4 bases, J shed 1 base, and the junction held 8 bases outside the gene matches. This CDR3 spans 15 amino acids. The CDR3 sequence: CSATPGQGISYEQYF. CDR3 sequence (DNA): TGCAGTGCTACGCCCGGACAGGGGATTTCCTACGAGCAGTACTTC.

This clonotype was seen many times. The chain uses TRBV7-8 and TRBJ2-7; D unclear. Trimming removed 3 bases from V and 5 bases from J, with 8 bases in between. The CDR3 has 12 amino acids. The V gene's germline CDR1 is SGHVS and CDR2 FQNEAQ. The CDR3 region is CASSFDMNEQYF. The CDR3, as DNA: TGTGCCAGCAGCTTCGACATGAACGAGCAGTACTTC.

This clonotype was seen ten or more times. An end of the junction does not agree with germline; a read error may underlie this. This sequence joins TRBV6-5 and TRBJ1-6, with D perhaps TRBD1 (6 bases). Germline CDR1 MNHEY, CDR2 SVGAGI. The CDR3 consists of 17 residues. Here the CDR3 DNA reads TGTGCCAGCAGTTACCACTCGGCCCTGGACAGTAATTCACCCCTCAACTTT. It yields the protein CASSYHSALDSNSPLNF.

The table lists this clonotype with a few counts. The junction and the germline gene differ at one end; a read error may be behind it. The CDR3 nucleotides read TGCAGTGCCGTGGGGGAACTACATTCACCCCTCAACTTT. Translated, it gives CSAVGELHSPLNF. V is TRBV20-1 and J is TRBJ1-6; a possible D gene is TRBD1 (5 bases). This CDR3 contains 13 residues. From germline, CDR1 is DFQATT and CDR2 SNEGSKA (reference sequence).

Turning to this clonotype: Sequence at one end of the junction differs from germline and may be a read error. This chain connects TRBV10-3 to TRBJ1-5; TRBD1 might be the D (5 bases). The CDR3 covers 16 residues. Germline CDR1 ENHRY, CDR2 SYGVKD. For the CDR3, the DNA is TGTGCCATCAGTGAGCGTTCGGACACAGGCAATCAGCCCCAGAATTTT. It yields the protein CAISERSDTGNQPQNF.

This clonotype was seen repeatedly, ten times or more. The chain joins TRBV7-3 to TRBJ2-2, with 8 bases identical to TRBD2. V was pared by 7 bases and J by 0 bases, with 4 bases of the junction left unmatched. This CDR3 contains 15 residues. From germline, CDR1 is SGHTA and CDR2 FQGTGA. The CDR3 protein is CASTAGGANTGELFF. The DNA of the CDR3 is TGTGCCAGCACCGCCGGGGGGGCGAACACCGGGGAGCTGTTTTTT.

V is TRBV7-9 and J is TRBJ2-7; perhaps TRBD1 as D (6 bases). CDR1 and CDR2 (germline): SEHNR, FQNEAQ (reference sequence). The CDR3 runs to 13 residues. V gave up 4 bases and J gave up 6 bases, with 13 bases separating them. The CDR3 DNA follows: TGTGCCAGCAGCTCATTGGACAGCCCCGAGCAGTACTTC. Amino acid sequence: CASSSLDSPEQYF. Full variable domain (outside the CDR3, taken from reference TRBV7-9 and TRBJ2-7): DTGVSQNPRHKITKRGQNVTFRCDPISEHNRLYWYRQTLGQGPEFLTYFQNEAQLEKSRLLSDRFSAERPKGSFSTLEIQRTEQGDSAMYLCASSSLDSPEQYFGPGTRLTVT.

This clonotype was counted many times. Written as DNA, the CDR3 is TGTGCCAGCAGCTTGACAGTCCGCAATCAGCCCCAGCATTTT. This gives the protein CASSLTVRNQPQHF. The chain joins TRBV7-2 to TRBJ1-5, with D tentatively TRBD1 (5 bases). Germline V gives CDR1 SGHTA, CDR2 FQGNSA. Trimming cost V 3 bases and J 2 bases, with 8 bases left between them. This CDR3 is 14 amino acids long.

Ten or more counts support this clonotype. The chain couples TRBV12-3 or TRBV12-4 to TRBJ2-3; the D gene is possibly TRBD1 (6 bases). Trimming cost V 5 bases and J 3 bases, with 15 bases left between them. The CDR3 is 15 residues long. CDR3 in DNA: TGTGCCAGCAGTATATACAGGGACCAAACAGATACGCAGTATTTT. This sequence encodes CASSIYRDQTDTQYF.

Many counts were recorded for this clonotype. The CDR3 DNA reads as TGCAGTGCCAGGACAGAGGTAATCACTGAAGCTTTCTTT. Residues: CSARTEVITEAFF. J is TRBJ1-1 and V is TRBV20-1; perhaps TRBD1 as D (6 bases). Per germline, CDR1 DFQATT and CDR2 SNEGSKA (reference sequence). The CDR3 is made up of 13 amino acids. Trimming cost V 6 bases and J 4 bases, with 15 bases left between them.

This clonotype was seen repeatedly, ten times or more. The chain links TRBV20-1 to TRBJ2-1; D perhaps matches TRBD1 (7 bases). Trimming removed 0 bases at V and 4 bases at J, with 13 bases between. The CDR3 totals 15 residues. CDR1 DFQATT and CDR2 SNEGSKA come from the germline V gene (reference sequence). The CDR3 DNA reads TGCAGTGCTAGAGATCGGGGGACAGTATACAATGAGCAGTTCTTC. Translated: CSARDRGTVYNEQFF.